The 13 T cell receptor beta chains below all came from one sample that was sequenced in a study of CD8 T cells in Susac syndrome. The RNA, 0.5 to 1 ug, was put through reverse transcription using random hexamers. Using its own MiXCR run on the immunoSEQ multiplex PCR reads, TCRdb lists one record per CDR3 protein. Of roughly 80,000 distinct CDR3 sequences in the sample, 85% to 95% are singletons; the top ten hold 0.4% to 0.55%. What was sequenced was CD4+ T cells from PBMCs. All receptors derive from a human donor with Susac syndrome.

A few counts support this clonotype. The V call is TRBV7-6, the J call TRBJ1-5; D possibly corresponds to TRBD1 (5 bases). Germline values: CDR1 SGHVS, CDR2 FNYEAQ. This CDR3 has 13 residues. V was pared by 5 bases and J by 5 bases, with 10 bases between. CDR3 amino acids: CASSPGGDQPQHF. The CDR3, as DNA: TGTGCCAGCAGCCCGGGGGGGGATCAGCCCCAGCATTTT.

The V gene is TRBV15, the J gene TRBJ2-2, with D maybe TRBD2 (7 bases). Trimming shortened V by 3 bases and J by 4 bases, and 18 bases separated the two germline ends. CDR1 is LNHNV, CDR2 YYDKDF, per germline (reference sequence). The CDR3 contains 17 residues. This CDR3 is CATSSGLGGGGTGELFF. The CDR3, as DNA: TGTGCCACCAGCAGCGGCTTAGGGGGAGGGGGCACCGGGGAGCTGTTTTTT.

The J gene is TRBJ2-7, the V gene TRBV5-6, with D perhaps TRBD1 (6 bases). The CDR3 has 14 residues. Looked up from germline, CDR1 is SGHDT and CDR2 is YYEEEE. Between the trimmed V and J ends, which lost 0 bases and 4 bases, there was a span of 11 bases. CDR3 loop: CASSLVGGGYEQYF. DNA of the CDR3: TGTGCCAGCAGCTTGGTTGGGGGCGGGTACGAGCAGTACTTC.

This chain uses TRBV5-1 with TRBJ2-6; possible D gene TRBD1, 6 bases. CDR1 is SGHRS and CDR2 is YFSETQ in the germline V gene. The CDR3 extends over 17 amino acids. V lost 2 bases, J lost 1 base, and 13 bases lay in between. CDR3 region: CASSFGQLPSGANVLTF. The CDR3 bases are TGCGCCAGCAGCTTCGGACAGCTACCTTCTGGGGCCAACGTCCTGACTTTC. Looking up the rest from reference TRBV5-1 and TRBJ2-6 gives the full variable domain: KAGVTQTPRYLIKTRGQQVTLSCSPISGHRSVSWYQQTPGQGLQFLFEYFSETQRNKGNFPGRFSGRQFSNSRSEMNVSTLELGDSALYLCASSFGQLPSGANVLTFGAGSRLTVL.

The chain joins TRBV12-3 or TRBV12-4 to TRBJ2-5; 8 bases align to TRBD1. Losses at the gene ends were 0 bases for V and 5 bases for J; bases not matched to a gene: 8. CDR3 length: 16 amino acids. The CDR3 here is CASSLADQGARETQYF. CDR3 coding DNA: TGTGCCAGCAGTTTAGCGGATCAGGGGGCGCGGGAGACCCAGTACTTC.

The genes are TRBV24-1 and TRBJ2-1; TRBD1 or TRBD2 may be the D gene (6 bases each). Germline CDR1 KGHDR, CDR2 SFDVKD. This CDR3 has 13 amino acids. V was shortened by 12 bases and J by 1 base, with 12 bases between the two germline ends. CDR3 in amino acids: CAPLGGSYNEQFF. CDR3 nucleotide sequence: TGTGCCCCGCTAGGGGGGTCCTACAATGAGCAGTTCTTC.

This clonotype was seen just once. The rearrangement uses TRBV6-5 and TRBJ1-4; D not certain. The V gene lost 6 bases and the J gene lost 8 bases, with 16 bases spanning the gap. CDR1 MNHEY and CDR2 SVGAGI come from the germline V gene. The CDR3 covers 14 residues. The CDR3 nucleotides are TGTGCCAGCAGACTAAACAGTCACCGGGAAAAACTGTTTTTT. Translated: CASRLNSHREKLFF.

Here the CDR3 reads CSTLDGATNEKLFF. CDR3 in DNA: TGCAGTACCCTGGACGGAGCAACTAATGAAAAACTGTTTTTT. The chain employs TRBV20-1 and TRBJ1-4; D is unresolved. V lost 8 bases and J 0 bases, leaving 13 bases between the germline ends. CDR3 size: 14 residues. In germline, CDR1 is DFQATT, CDR2 SNEGSKA (reference sequence).

This rearrangement joins TRBV7-2 to TRBJ2-7; weak D call: TRBD1 (5 bases). The length of the CDR3 is 14 residues. Germline loops: CDR1 SGHTA, CDR2 FQGNSA. V shed 6 bases and J shed 6 bases, with 18 bases lying between them. This CDR3 is CASSSTPRVFEQYF. The CDR3 nucleotides are TGTGCCAGCAGTTCGACTCCCAGGGTATTCGAGCAGTACTTC.

The rearrangement uses TRBV12-3 or TRBV12-4 and TRBJ2-7; D not certain. The germline V and J ends were trimmed by 2 bases and 4 bases, with 6 bases remaining between them. CDR3 length equals 12 residues. The CDR3 region has the DNA TGTGCCAGCAGTTTACACCTTTACGAGCAGTACTTC. Translating it yields CASSLHLYEQYF.

The J gene is TRBJ2-2, the V gene TRBV2; 9 nucleotides agree with TRBD1. This CDR3 region has 15 residues. Germline V gives CDR1 SNHLY, CDR2 FYNNEI. V trimming: 5 bases; J trimming: 3 bases; junction bases outside the gene matches: 4. CDR3 protein: CASSRTGVYTGELFF. In DNA form, the CDR3 reads TGTGCCAGCAGTAGGACAGGGGTATACACCGGGGAGCTGTTTTTT.

V usage is TRBV29-1 and J usage is TRBJ1-2; perhaps TRBD1 as D (6 bases). Trimming removed 4 bases from V and 8 bases from J, with 14 bases in between. CDR3 length: 12 residues. The germline gives CDR1 SQVTM, CDR2 ANQGSEA. The CDR3 loop is CSVGRGAQGYTF. CDR3 sequence (DNA): TGCAGCGTTGGCCGGGGGGCGCAAGGCTACACCTTC.

The genes are TRBV7-2 and TRBJ1-5, with D unclear. Looked up from germline, CDR1 is SGHTA and CDR2 is FQGNSA. The CDR3 is 14 residues long. V gave up 0 bases and J gave up 7 bases, with 10 bases separating them. The CDR3 sequence is CASSLAIGRQPQHF. The CDR3 DNA reads as TGTGCCAGCAGCTTAGCAATTGGGAGGCAGCCCCAGCATTTT.